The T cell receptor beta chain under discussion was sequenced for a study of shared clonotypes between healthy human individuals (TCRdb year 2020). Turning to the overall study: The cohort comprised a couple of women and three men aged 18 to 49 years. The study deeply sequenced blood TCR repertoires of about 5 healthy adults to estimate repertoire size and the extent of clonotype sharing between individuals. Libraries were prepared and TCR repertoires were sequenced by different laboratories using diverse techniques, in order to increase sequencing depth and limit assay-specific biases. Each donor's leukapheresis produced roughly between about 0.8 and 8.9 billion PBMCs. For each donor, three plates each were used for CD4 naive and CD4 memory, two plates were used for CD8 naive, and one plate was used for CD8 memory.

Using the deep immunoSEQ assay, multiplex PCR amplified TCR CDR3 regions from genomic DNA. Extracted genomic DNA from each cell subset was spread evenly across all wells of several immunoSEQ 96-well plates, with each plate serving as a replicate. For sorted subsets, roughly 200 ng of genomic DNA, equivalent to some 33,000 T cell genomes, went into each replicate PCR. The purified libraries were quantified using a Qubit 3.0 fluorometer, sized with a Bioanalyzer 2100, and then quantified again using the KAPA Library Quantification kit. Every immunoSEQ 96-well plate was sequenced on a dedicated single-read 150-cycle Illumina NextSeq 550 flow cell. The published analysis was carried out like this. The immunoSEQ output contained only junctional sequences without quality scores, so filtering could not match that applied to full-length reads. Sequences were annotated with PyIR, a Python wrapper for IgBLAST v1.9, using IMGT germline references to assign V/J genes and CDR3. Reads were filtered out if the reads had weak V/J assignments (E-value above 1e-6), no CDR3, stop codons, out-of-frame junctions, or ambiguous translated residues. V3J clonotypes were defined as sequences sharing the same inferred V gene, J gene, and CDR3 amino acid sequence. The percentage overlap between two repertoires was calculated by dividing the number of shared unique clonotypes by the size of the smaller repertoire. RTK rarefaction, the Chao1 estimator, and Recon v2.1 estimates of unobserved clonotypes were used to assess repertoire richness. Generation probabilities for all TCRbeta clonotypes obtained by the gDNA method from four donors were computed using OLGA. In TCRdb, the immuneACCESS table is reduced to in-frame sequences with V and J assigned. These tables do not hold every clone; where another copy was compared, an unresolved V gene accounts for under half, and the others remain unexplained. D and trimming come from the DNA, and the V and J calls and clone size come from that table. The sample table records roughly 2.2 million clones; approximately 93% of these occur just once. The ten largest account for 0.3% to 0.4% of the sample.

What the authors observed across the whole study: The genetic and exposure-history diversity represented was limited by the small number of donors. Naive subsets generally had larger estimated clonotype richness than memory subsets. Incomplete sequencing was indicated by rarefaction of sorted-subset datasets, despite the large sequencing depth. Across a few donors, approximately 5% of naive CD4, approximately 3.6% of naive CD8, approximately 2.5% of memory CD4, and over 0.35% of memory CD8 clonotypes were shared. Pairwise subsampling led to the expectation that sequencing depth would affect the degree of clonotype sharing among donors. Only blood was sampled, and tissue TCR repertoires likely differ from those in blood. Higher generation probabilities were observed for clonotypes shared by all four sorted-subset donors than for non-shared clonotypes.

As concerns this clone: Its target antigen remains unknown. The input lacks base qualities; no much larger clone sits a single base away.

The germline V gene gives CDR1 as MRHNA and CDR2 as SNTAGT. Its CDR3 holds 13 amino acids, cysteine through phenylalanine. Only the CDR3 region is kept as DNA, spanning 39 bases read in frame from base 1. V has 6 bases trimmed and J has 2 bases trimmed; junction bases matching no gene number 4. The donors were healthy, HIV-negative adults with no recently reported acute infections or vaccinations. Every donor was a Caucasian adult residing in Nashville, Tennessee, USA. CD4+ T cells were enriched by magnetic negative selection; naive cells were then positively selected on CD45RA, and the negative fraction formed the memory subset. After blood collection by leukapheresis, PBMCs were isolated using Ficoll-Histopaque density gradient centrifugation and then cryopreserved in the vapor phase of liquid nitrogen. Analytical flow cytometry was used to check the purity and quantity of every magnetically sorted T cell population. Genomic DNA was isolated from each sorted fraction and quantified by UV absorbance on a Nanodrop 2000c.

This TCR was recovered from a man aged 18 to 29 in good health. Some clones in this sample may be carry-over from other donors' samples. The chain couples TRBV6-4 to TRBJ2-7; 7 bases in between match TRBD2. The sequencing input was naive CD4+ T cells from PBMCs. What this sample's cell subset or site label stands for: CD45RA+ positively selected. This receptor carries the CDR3 CASRGGIPYEQYF. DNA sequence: TGTGCCAGCAGGGGAGGGATTCCCTACGAGCAGTACTTC.